What follows is one T cell receptor beta chain and its context. What it recognizes is unknown. The V gene's germline CDR1 is SGHVS and CDR2 FNYEAQ. The CDR3 totals 14 residues. V was clipped by 4 bases and J by 2 bases, with 11 bases between them. These data come from a study of shared clonotypes between healthy human individuals. Across the study: A donor's plate count was three for CD4 naive and three for CD4 memory; CD8 naive had two and CD8 memory one. Findings and caveats of the study: The expectation was that sequencing depth would affect clonotype sharing among donors. Unshared clonotypes carried lower generation probabilities than those common to all four donors.

Profiling relied on immunoSEQ multiplex PCR, and the TCRdb table lists in-frame clones only, not all of them. The sample lists approximately 1.5 million clones, approximately 98% occurring once. This chain uses TRBV7-6 with TRBJ2-5, with D tentatively TRBD2 (5 bases). This receptor was obtained from a man aged 30 to 45 in good health. Sequenced: naive CD4+ T cells sorted from blood. The subset: CD45RA+ positively selected. The CDR3 coding sequence is TGTGCCAGCAGCTACTCCCGACTACAAGAGACCCAGTACTTC. Encoded protein: CASSYSRLQETQYF.